A single sample gave rise to the 21 T cell receptor beta chains below, sequenced in a study of T cell changes during pregnancy in multiple sclerosis. Data came from immunoSEQ multiplex PCR; TCRdb stores just in-frame clones and leaves some out. This sample yields roughly 64,000 clones, of which approximately 92% are seen a single time; approximately 1.4% belongs to the top ten. The sample was peripheral blood, taken in the second trimester of pregnancy. These receptors originate from a female donor with multiple sclerosis, enrolled in a pregnancy study.

The chain recombines TRBV7-9 with TRBJ2-2; D unresolved. Per the germline V gene, CDR1 is SEHNR and CDR2 is FQNEAQ (reference sequence). CDR3 length: 15 amino acids. V shed 5 bases and J shed 1 base, with 11 bases lying between them. The CDR3 DNA follows: TGTGCCAGCAGCCGAATACATTTGAACACCGGGGAGCTGTTTTTT. Translation: CASSRIHLNTGELFF.

The rearrangement links TRBV6-1 to TRBJ1-2; tentative D call: TRBD1 (6 bases). V lost 6 bases, J lost 4 bases, and 15 bases lay in between. This CDR3 has 14 residues. Germline V lookup: CDR1 MNHNS, CDR2 SASEGT. The CDR3 is CASSSGTNTYGYTF. CDR3 nucleotides: TGTGCCAGCAGCTCCGGGACAAACACCTATGGCTACACCTTC.

The chain's CDR3 is CASSLTAGTGYNQPQHF. The CDR3 DNA reads TGTGCCAGCAGCTTGACTGCGGGGACAGGGTACAATCAGCCCCAGCATTTT. The V call is TRBV5-8, the J call TRBJ1-5; 9 bases align to TRBD1. This CDR3 comprises 17 residues. The germline V gene has CDR1 SGHTS and CDR2 YDEGEE. J lost 3 bases, V lost 1 base, and 8 bases had no gene match.

The rearrangement uses TRBV29-1 and TRBJ2-2, with D possibly matching TRBD2 (7 bases). V was trimmed by 5 bases and J by 5 bases, leaving 18 bases between them. CDR3 length: 15 residues. Germline V gene lookup returns CDR1 SQVTM and CDR2 ANQGSEA. The CDR3 protein is CSVKVRGQLTGELFF. The CDR3, as DNA: TGCAGCGTTAAGGTGCGGGGGCAATTAACCGGGGAGCTGTTTTTT.

This clone was seen only once. V gene TRBV5-4 combines with J gene TRBJ2-7; 13 nucleotides agree with TRBD2. This CDR3 comprises 15 residues. The ends lost 4 bases at V and 2 bases at J; junction bases unmatched: 3. From germline, CDR1 is SGHNT and CDR2 YYREEE (reference sequence). The CDR3 spells CASSGGLAGTYEQYF. The CDR3 DNA reads TGTGCCAGCAGCGGGGGACTAGCGGGGACCTACGAGCAGTACTTC. The full variable domain, with the rest looked up from reference TRBV5-4 and TRBJ2-7, is ETGVTQSPTHLIKTRGQQVTLRCSSQSGHNTVSWYQQALGQGPQFIFQYYREEENGRGNFPPRFSGLQFPNYSSELNVNALELDDSALYLCASSGGLAGTYEQYFGPGTRLTVT.

This chain links TRBV5-1 with TRBJ2-1; D is unresolved. V was shortened by 3 bases and J by 0 bases, with 7 bases between the two germline ends. This CDR3 has 14 amino acids. Germline CDR1 reads SGHRS; CDR2 reads YFSETQ. In nucleotides, the CDR3 is TGCGCCAGCAGCTCCTCGAGCTCCTACAATGAGCAGTTCTTC. Protein product: CASSSSSSYNEQFF.

The chain carries TRBV18 and TRBJ2-1; TRBD1 aligns across 8 bases. The CDR3 consists of 15 residues. Looked up from germline, CDR1 is KGHSH and CDR2 is LQKENI. V shed 2 bases, J shed 3 bases, and the junction held 3 bases outside the gene matches. CDR3 region: CASSPGTGDYNEQFF. For the CDR3, the DNA is TGTGCCAGCTCACCAGGGACAGGAGACTACAATGAGCAGTTCTTC.

The chain joins TRBV11-2 to TRBJ2-3; no definite D call. V was cut by 5 bases and J by 6 bases, with 15 bases left in between. There are 14 residues in the CDR3. CDR1 SGHAT and CDR2 FQNNGV come from the germline V gene. CDR3 DNA sequence: TGTGCCAGCAGCAAGAGGTCTAGTTCTGATACGCAGTATTTT. The encoded protein is CASSKRSSSDTQYF.

The CDR3 is CASLGTADEQYF. The CDR3 nucleotides read TGTGCCAGCCTCGGGACAGCGGACGAGCAGTACTTC. V usage is TRBV2 and J usage is TRBJ2-7; 7 bases line up with TRBD1. Germline CDR1 and CDR2: SNHLY and FYNNEI. The CDR3 is 12 residues long. The J segment lost 5 bases and the V segment lost 8 bases, leaving 6 bases of the junction unmatched.

This chain connects TRBV27 to TRBJ2-5, with D possibly matching TRBD1 (5 bases). This CDR3 has 13 amino acids. CDR1 MNHEY and CDR2 SMNVEV come from the germline V gene (reference sequence). Trimming left V 3 bases short and J 8 bases short, with 13 bases between. CDR3 DNA sequence: TGTGCCAGCAGTTTTGGAACAGGCTATACCCAGTACTTC. Translating it yields CASSFGTGYTQYF.

This chain joins TRBV19 and TRBJ1-3, with TRBD1 as a possible D gene (5 bases). Looked up from germline, CDR1 is LNHDA and CDR2 is SQIVND (reference sequence). With 4 bases removed from V and 0 bases from J, the gap between germline ends came to 7 bases. The CDR3 length is 14 residues. DNA of the CDR3: TGTGCCAGTAGTACGGACAACTCTGGAAACACCATATATTTT. Translated: CASSTDNSGNTIYF. The complete variable domain, with remaining parts taken from reference TRBV19 and TRBJ1-3, reads DGGITQSPKYLFRKEGQNVTLSCEQNLNHDAMYWYRQDPGQGLRLIYYSQIVNDFQKGDIAEGYSVSREKKESFPLTVTSAQKNPTAFYLCASSTDNSGNTIYFGEGSWLTVV.

V and J are TRBV2 and TRBJ1-1, with D possibly TRBD1 on 5 matching bases. The CDR3 spans 16 residues. The germline V and J ends were trimmed by 4 bases and 6 bases, with 21 bases remaining between them. Germline V lookup: CDR1 SNHLY, CDR2 FYNNEI. The CDR3 bases are TGTGCCAGCAGTGGGGGGGAACAAAGAGGATTTGCTGAAGCTTTCTTT. Translated, it gives CASSGGEQRGFAEAFF.

The V call is TRBV5-4, the J call TRBJ2-7; 10 bases map to TRBD2. CDR1 and CDR2 from the germline V gene are SGHNT and YYREEE (reference sequence). J was trimmed by 1 base and V by 0 bases; bases with no gene match: 4. CDR3 length: 16 amino acids. The CDR3 nucleotides are TGTGCCAGCAGCTTGGGAGGGACTAGCGCATCCTACGAGCAGTACTTC. This sequence encodes CASSLGGTSASYEQYF.

This chain connects TRBV18 to TRBJ2-7; tentatively, D is TRBD1 (5 bases). Germline CDR1 and CDR2: KGHSH and LQKENI. The CDR3 extends over 14 amino acids. Trimming stripped 2 bases from V and 0 bases from J, with 8 bases between. CDR3: CASSPMTASYEQYF. CDR3 coding DNA: TGTGCCAGCTCACCAATGACAGCCTCCTACGAGCAGTACTTC.

The chain employs TRBV27 and TRBJ1-2; TRBD1 might be the D (5 bases). The V gene's germline CDR1 is MNHEY and CDR2 SMNVEV (reference sequence). The CDR3 spans 14 residues. Trimming took 6 bases from V and 3 from J, leaving 14 bases between them. CDR3 in DNA: TGTGCCAGCAGGGCTTATGAGACAGACTATGGCTACACCTTC. Protein sequence: CASRAYETDYGYTF.

This clone was detected only a few times. V and J are TRBV7-9 and TRBJ2-1; a possible D gene is TRBD1 (6 bases). Germline V gene lookup returns CDR1 SEHNR and CDR2 FQNEAQ (reference sequence). CDR3 length equals 12 residues. Between the trimmed V and J ends, which lost 4 bases and 12 bases, there was a span of 13 bases. CDR3 in DNA: TGTGCCAGCAGCTCAGGGGCGGACGTGCAGTTCTTC. Encoded protein: CASSSGADVQFF.

The rearrangement links TRBV10-3 to TRBJ2-2, with D tentatively TRBD2 (5 bases). The CDR3 runs to 18 residues. V lost 6 bases and J 2 bases, leaving 22 bases between the germline ends. CDR1 is ENHRY and CDR2 is SYGVKD in the germline V gene. The CDR3 sequence: CAIRGQEGRVSNTGELFF. The CDR3 nucleotides are TGTGCCATCAGAGGTCAGGAAGGGCGGGTTAGTAACACCGGGGAGCTGTTTTTT.

V usage is TRBV29-1 and J usage is TRBJ2-3; the match to TRBD2 covers 15 bases. The V and J ends lost 3 bases and 0 bases, in that order; junction bases with no gene match: 4. The CDR3 is 17 amino acids. The V gene's germline CDR1 is SQVTM and CDR2 ANQGSEA. CDR3 sequence: CSVDGTSGRRSTDTQYF. CDR3 nucleotide sequence: TGCAGCGTTGATGGGACTAGCGGGAGGAGGAGCACAGATACGCAGTATTTT.

CDR3 region: CASSAGFRGLEAFF. CDR3 DNA: TGTGCCAGCAGCGCCGGATTCAGAGGACTCGAAGCTTTCTTT. The genes are TRBV9 and TRBJ1-1; D unclear. Trimming took off 3 bases at V and 8 bases at J, with 17 bases between the two ends. The CDR3 length is 14 residues. Germline V lookup: CDR1 SGDLS, CDR2 YYNGEE.

The chain recombines TRBV27 with TRBJ2-1, with 10 positions matching TRBD1. Germline loops: CDR1 MNHEY, CDR2 SMNVEV (reference sequence). This CDR3 has 15 amino acids. V shed 4 bases and J 8 bases; nucleotides not matched to a gene: 8. The CDR3 region is CASSSAGTGVHEQFF. In DNA form, the CDR3 reads TGTGCCAGCAGTTCGGCCGGGACAGGGGTCCATGAGCAGTTCTTC.

The chain is built from TRBV6-5 and TRBJ2-2; D is perhaps TRBD1 (5 bases). There are 13 residues in the CDR3. Germline CDR1 reads MNHEY; CDR2 reads SVGAGI. V lost 5 bases, J lost 8 bases, and 12 bases lay in between. The CDR3: CASSGQGLGELFF. The CDR3 coding sequence is TGTGCCAGCAGTGGGCAGGGATTGGGGGAGCTGTTTTTT.